This T cell receptor (beta chain) emerged from a study of post-analysis software for immune sequencing data. Points from the study as a whole: Compared with controls, patients showed significantly lower normalized Chao1 diversity. Same-batch preparations were strongly co-clustered by F measure. Patients showed TRBV5-6, TRBV5-1 and TRBV20-1 among 4 or 5 TRBV segments more frequent than in controls.

The CDR3 extends over 14 amino acids. With 8 bases clipped from V and 3 bases from J, the junction kept 6 bases outside the gene matches. Germline CDR1 and CDR2: SNHLY and FYNNEI. The TCR beta cDNA libraries carried unique molecular identifiers. There were roughly 0.95 to 11 million T cells, and approximately 480,000 cDNA molecules came from them. TCRdb analysed the PCR reads with MiXCR anew, one entry per CDR3 protein. The table has approximately 360,000 distinct CDR3 sequences, 30% to 45% seen once. The table lists this clonotype with a count of one. Its specificity is not known. This TCR came from a girl aged 10 to 17 with multiple sclerosis. J is TRBJ2-3 and V is TRBV2; 9 bases fit TRBD2. The sequenced sample was blood. The CDR3 nucleotides read TGTGCCAGCCGACTAGCGGACGTTACAGATACGCAGTATTTT. It yields the protein CASRLADVTDTQYF.